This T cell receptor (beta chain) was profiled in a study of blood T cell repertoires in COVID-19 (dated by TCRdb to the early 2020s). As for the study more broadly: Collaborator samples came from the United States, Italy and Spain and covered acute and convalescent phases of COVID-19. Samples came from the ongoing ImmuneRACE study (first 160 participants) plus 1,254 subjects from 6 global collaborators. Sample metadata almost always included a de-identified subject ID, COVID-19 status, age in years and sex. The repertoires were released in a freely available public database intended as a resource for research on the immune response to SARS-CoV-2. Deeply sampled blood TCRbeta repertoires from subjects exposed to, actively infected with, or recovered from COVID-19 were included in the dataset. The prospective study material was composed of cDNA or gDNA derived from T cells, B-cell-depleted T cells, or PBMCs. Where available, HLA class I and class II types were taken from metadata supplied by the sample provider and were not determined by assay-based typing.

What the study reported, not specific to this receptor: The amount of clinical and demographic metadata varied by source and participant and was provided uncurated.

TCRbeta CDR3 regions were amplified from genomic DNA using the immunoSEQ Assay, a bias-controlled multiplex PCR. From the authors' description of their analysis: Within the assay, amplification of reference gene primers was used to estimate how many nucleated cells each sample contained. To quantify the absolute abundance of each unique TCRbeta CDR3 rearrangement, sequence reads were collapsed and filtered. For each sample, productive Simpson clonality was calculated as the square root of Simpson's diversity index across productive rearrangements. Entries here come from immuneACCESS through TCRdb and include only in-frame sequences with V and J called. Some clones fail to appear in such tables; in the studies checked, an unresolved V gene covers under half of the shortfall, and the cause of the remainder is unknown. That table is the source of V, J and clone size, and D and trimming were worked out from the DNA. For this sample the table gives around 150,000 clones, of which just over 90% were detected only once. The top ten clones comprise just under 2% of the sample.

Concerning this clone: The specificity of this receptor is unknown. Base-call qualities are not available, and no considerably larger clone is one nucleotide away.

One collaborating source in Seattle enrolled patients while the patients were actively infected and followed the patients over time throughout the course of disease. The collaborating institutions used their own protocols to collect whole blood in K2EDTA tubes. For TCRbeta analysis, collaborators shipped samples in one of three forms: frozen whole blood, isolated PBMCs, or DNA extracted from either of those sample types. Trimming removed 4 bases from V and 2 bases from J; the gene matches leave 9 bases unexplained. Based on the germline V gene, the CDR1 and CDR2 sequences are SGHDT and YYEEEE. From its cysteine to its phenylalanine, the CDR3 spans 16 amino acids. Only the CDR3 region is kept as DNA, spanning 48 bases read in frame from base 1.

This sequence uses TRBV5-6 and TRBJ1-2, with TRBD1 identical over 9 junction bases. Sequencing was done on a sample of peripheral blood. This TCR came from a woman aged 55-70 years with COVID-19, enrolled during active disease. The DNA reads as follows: TGTGCCAGCAGCCGCGTCCCGGGACAGGGAAACTATGGCTACACCTTC. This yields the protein CASSRVPGQGNYGYTF.